These 12 T cell receptor beta chains originate from one sample sequenced in a study of post-analysis software for immune sequencing data. The study's findings and limits: Five or six TRBV segments appeared more often in patients than in controls, and TRBV5-6, TRBV5-1 and TRBV20-1 were among these.

Unique molecular identifiers were carried by the TCR beta cDNA libraries. TCRdb re-derived calls from the PCR reads in MiXCR, one entry per CDR3 protein. The table lists about 820,000 distinct CDR3 sequences, approximately 50% of them singletons. Their antigens are not known. What was sequenced was blood. The origin of the receptors is a girl between 10 and 17 years old with multiple sclerosis.

The chain uses TRBV7-2 and TRBJ1-2; 9 bases match TRBD1. This CDR3 region has 16 residues. Germline values: CDR1 SGHTA, CDR2 FQGNSA. After removal of 0 bases from V and 4 bases from J, the junction contained 6 bases not matched to a gene. CDR3 amino acids: CASSLAGTGQSYGYTF. The DNA of the CDR3 is TGTGCCAGCAGCTTAGCGGGGACAGGGCAATCCTATGGCTACACCTTC.

The chain carries TRBV6-5 and TRBJ2-5; TRBD2 matches at 14 bases. CDR1 is MNHEY and CDR2 is SVGAGI in the germline V gene. This CDR3 comprises 16 residues. After removal of 2 bases from V and 4 bases from J, the junction contained 3 bases not matched to a gene. CDR3 sequence: CASSYPTSGGGETQYF. The DNA for the CDR3 is TGTGCCAGCAGTTACCCGACTAGCGGGGGGGGAGAGACCCAGTACTTC.

This clonotype was picked up a small number of times. The chain is built from TRBV29-1 and TRBJ2-5; D may be TRBD2 (5 bases). The CDR3 extends over 13 amino acids. Germline V lookup: CDR1 SQVTM, CDR2 ANQGSEA. V lost 3 bases and J 3 bases, leaving 11 bases between the germline ends. The CDR3 spells CSVDILVKETQYF. The DNA of the CDR3 is TGCAGCGTTGATATACTAGTGAAAGAGACCCAGTACTTC. Using reference TRBV29-1 and TRBJ2-5 for the parts outside the CDR3, the full variable domain is SAVISQKPSRDICQRGTSLTIQCQVDSQVTMMFWYRQQPGQSLTLIATANQGSEATYESGFVIDKFPISRPNLTFSTLTVSNMSPEDSSIYLCSVDILVKETQYFGPGTRLLVL.

V usage is TRBV7-3 and J usage is TRBJ1-1, with D possibly being TRBD1 (6 bases). The CDR3 consists of 15 residues. Germline V gene lookup returns CDR1 SGHTA and CDR2 FQGTGA. Trimming removed 2 bases at V and 1 base at J, with 11 bases between. The CDR3 nucleotides read TGTGCCAGCAGCTTATTGGGGGGGGCGAACACTGAAGCTTTCTTT. It is translated as CASSLLGGANTEAFF.

The chain employs TRBV29-1 and TRBJ2-4, with a weak D call TRBD2 (6 bases). Germline V lookup: CDR1 SQVTM, CDR2 ANQGSEA. CDR3 size: 14 residues. V gave up 4 bases and J gave up 13 bases, with 23 bases separating them. DNA for the CDR3: TGCAGCGTTGCGCCGGAGGCTAGCGTTGATTCCCAGTACTTC. The encoded protein is CSVAPEASVDSQYF.

This rearrangement joins TRBV3-1 to TRBJ2-5; 7 nucleotides agree with TRBD2. This CDR3 region has 16 residues. CDR1 is LGHDT, CDR2 YNNKEL, per germline (reference sequence). The V gene end was trimmed by 0 bases and the J gene end by 2 bases; junction bases not matched to a gene: 6. CDR3: CASSQDCTSAQETQYF. The CDR3, as DNA: TGTGCCAGCAGCCAAGATTGCACTAGCGCTCAAGAGACCCAGTACTTC.

On this clonotype itself: One junction end disagrees with the germline gene, perhaps due to a read error. The chain has TRBV5-1 and TRBJ2-5; D remains ambiguous. This CDR3 spans 16 amino acids. Germline-derived CDR1 and CDR2 are SGHRS and YFSETQ. The DNA for the CDR3 is TGCGCCAGCAGCTTGGGTCTAGAGGTATCCCAAGAGACCCAGTATTTC. Translation gives CASSLGLEVSQETQYF.

This clonotype came up a few times. In nucleotides, the CDR3 is TGCAGCGTGAACACAGGCCCCTACGAGCAGTACTTC. This encodes CSVNTGPYEQYF. This chain uses TRBV29-1 with TRBJ2-7, with D perhaps matching TRBD1 (5 bases). From germline, CDR1 is SQVTM and CDR2 ANQGSEA. With 6 bases removed from V and 2 bases from J, the gap between germline ends came to 11 bases. The CDR3 is made up of 12 amino acids.

There are a few counts of this clonotype. V is TRBV7-3 and J is TRBJ2-1; 10 positions agree with TRBD2. This CDR3 is 18 amino acids long. Losses at the gene ends were 4 bases for V and 2 bases for J; bases not matched to a gene: 11. Germline CDR1 reads SGHTA; CDR2 reads FQGTGA. This CDR3 reads CASSSRRLAGAAYNEQFF. CDR3 nucleotides: TGTGCCAGCAGCTCCCGCCGGCTAGCGGGAGCGGCCTACAATGAGCAGTTCTTC. The full variable domain, its missing parts supplied by reference TRBV7-3 and TRBJ2-1, is GAGVSQTPSNKVTEKGKYVELRCDPISGHTALYWYRQSLGQGPEFLIYFQGTGAADDSGLPNDRFFAVRPEGSVSTLKIQRTERGDSAVYLCASSSRRLAGAAYNEQFFGPGTRLTVL.

J is TRBJ1-5 and V is TRBV6-6; D may be TRBD1 (5 bases). This CDR3 is built from 15 residues. Germline loops: CDR1 MNHNY, CDR2 SVGAGI (reference sequence). With 3 bases removed from V and 0 bases from J, the gap between germline ends came to 9 bases. The CDR3 loop reads CASSYWGVSNQPQHF. Here the CDR3 DNA reads TGTGCCAGCAGTTATTGGGGGGTTAGCAATCAGCCCCAGCATTTT.

CDR3 amino acids: CSARDWDLGGRETQYF. The CDR3 region has the DNA TGCAGTGCTAGAGATTGGGACCTTGGTGGGCGAGAGACCCAGTACTTC. The chain has TRBV20-1 and TRBJ2-5; D may be TRBD1 or TRBD2 (5 bases each). Trimming removed 0 bases from V and 4 bases from J, with 18 bases in between. Germline V CDR1 and CDR2: DFQATT, SNEGSKA (reference sequence). This CDR3 region has 16 residues.

The V and J genes are TRBV29-1 and TRBJ2-3; D gene uncertain. V lost 5 bases and J 1 base, leaving 10 bases between the germline ends. The CDR3 spans 13 residues. From germline, CDR1 is SQVTM and CDR2 ANQGSEA. CDR3 DNA sequence: TGCAGCGTTTCGTCTTTGGGCACAGATACGCAGTATTTT. It encodes CSVSSLGTDTQYF.